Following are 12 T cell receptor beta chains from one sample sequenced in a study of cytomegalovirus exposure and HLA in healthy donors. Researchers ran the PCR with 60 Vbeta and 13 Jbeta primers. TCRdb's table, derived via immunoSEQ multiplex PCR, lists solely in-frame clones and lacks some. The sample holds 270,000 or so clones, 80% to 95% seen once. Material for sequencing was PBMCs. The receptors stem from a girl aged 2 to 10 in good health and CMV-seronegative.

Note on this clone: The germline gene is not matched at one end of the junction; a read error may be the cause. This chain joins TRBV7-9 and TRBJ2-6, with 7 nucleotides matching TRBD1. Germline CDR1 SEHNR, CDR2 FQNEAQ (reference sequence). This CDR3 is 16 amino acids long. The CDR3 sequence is CSSSFSRGTGANVLTF. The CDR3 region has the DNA TGTTCCAGCAGCTTCTCCAGGGGGACTGGGGCCAACGTCCTGACTTTC.

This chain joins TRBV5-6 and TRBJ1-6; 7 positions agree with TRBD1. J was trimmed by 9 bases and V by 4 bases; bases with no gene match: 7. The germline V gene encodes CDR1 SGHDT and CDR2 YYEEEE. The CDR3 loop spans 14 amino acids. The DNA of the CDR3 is TGTGCCAGCAGCCCCTTCGACAGGGCTTCACCCCTCCACTTT. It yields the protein CASSPFDRASPLHF.

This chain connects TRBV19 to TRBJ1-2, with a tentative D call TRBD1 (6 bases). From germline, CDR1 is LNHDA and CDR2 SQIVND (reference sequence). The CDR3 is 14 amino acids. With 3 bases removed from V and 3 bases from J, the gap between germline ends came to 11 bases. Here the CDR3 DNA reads TGTGCCAGTAGTATCGTGGGACAATACTATGGCTACACCTTC. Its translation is CASSIVGQYYGYTF.

The chain's CDR3 is CASSVGTSGNEQYF. CDR3 DNA: TGTGCCAGCAGCGTAGGTACTAGCGGGAACGAGCAGTACTTC. The gene calls are TRBV9 and TRBJ2-7; 10 nucleotides align to TRBD2. The CDR3 runs to 14 residues. The trim removed 0 bases at V and 5 bases at J, leaving 2 bases unmatched. Germline CDR1 SGDLS, CDR2 YYNGEE. Looking up the rest from reference TRBV9 and TRBJ2-7 gives the full variable domain: DSGVTQTPKHLITATGQRVTLRCSPRSGDLSVYWYQQSLDQGLQFLIQYYNGEERAKGNILERFSAQQFPDLHSELNLSSLELGDSALYFCASSVGTSGNEQYFGPGTRLTVT.

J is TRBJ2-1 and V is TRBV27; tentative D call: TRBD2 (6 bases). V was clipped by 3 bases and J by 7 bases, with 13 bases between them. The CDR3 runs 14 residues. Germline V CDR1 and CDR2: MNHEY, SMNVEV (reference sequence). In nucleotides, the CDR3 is TGTGCCAGCAGTTTTACGGACGGGGGAAATGAGCAGTTCTTC. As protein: CASSFTDGGNEQFF.

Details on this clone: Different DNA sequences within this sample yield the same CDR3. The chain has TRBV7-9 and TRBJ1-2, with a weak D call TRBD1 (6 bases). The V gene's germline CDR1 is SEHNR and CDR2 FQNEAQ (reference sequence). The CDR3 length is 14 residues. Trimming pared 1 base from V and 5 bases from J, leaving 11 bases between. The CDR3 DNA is TGTGCCAGCAGCTTAGAACAGGGCCCGTATGGCTACACCTTC. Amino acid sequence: CASSLEQGPYGYTF.

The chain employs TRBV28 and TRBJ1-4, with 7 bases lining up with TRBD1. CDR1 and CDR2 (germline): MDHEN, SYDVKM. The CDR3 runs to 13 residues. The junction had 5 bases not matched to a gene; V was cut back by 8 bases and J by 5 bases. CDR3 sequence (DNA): TGTGCCAGCCGGGACAGTAAAAATGAAAAACTGTTTTTT. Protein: CASRDSKNEKLFF.

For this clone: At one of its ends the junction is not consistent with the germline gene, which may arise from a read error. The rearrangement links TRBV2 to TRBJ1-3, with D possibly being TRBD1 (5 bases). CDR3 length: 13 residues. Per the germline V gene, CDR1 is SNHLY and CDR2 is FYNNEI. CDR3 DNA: TGTGCCGGCAGTGCTGGGGCTCGAAACACCATATATTTT. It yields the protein CAGSAGARNTIYF.

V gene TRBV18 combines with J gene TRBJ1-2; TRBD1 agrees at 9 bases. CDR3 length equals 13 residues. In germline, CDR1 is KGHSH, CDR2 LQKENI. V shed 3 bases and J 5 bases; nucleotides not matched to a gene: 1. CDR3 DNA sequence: TGTGCCAGCTCACCGGGACAGGGATATGGCTACACCTTC. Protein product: CASSPGQGYGYTF.

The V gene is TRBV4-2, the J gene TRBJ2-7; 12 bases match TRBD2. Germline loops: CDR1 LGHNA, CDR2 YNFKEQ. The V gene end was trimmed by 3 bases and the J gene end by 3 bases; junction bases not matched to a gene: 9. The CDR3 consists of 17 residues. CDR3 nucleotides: TGTGCCAGCAGCCAGCGACTAGCGGGGGAGGGCCTCTACGAGCAGTACTTC. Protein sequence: CASSQRLAGEGLYEQYF.

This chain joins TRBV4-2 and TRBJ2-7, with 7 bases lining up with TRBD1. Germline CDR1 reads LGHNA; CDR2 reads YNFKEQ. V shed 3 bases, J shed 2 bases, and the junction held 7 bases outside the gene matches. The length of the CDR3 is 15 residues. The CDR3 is CASSHRDRTTYEQYF. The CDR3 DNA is TGTGCCAGCAGCCACCGGGACAGAACAACCTACGAGCAGTACTTC.

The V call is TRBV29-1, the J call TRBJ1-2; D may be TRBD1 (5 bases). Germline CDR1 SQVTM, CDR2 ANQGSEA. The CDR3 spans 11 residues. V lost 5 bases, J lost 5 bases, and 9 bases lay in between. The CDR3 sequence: CSVPAGYGYTF. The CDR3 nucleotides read TGCAGCGTTCCCGCAGGGTATGGCTACACCTTC.